At least ten counts were recorded for the clone carrying this T cell receptor beta chain. Its cognate antigen is unknown. With a J-beta primer mix and a sample-barcoded 5' primer, a second PCR ran about 7 to 12 cycles. At least 3 million CDR3-containing paired-end reads were obtained per sample. TCRdb processed the 5' RACE reads anew with MiXCR; each CDR3 protein has one entry. Among some 890,000 distinct CDR3 sequences, about 28% were seen once, and the ten largest hold approximately 10%. The sample originates from a study of blood T cells in healthy people across ages. General study points: The diversity estimates, figures obtained from one million T cells, were considered underestimates.

V shed 6 bases and J 4 bases; nucleotides not matched to a gene: 7. This CDR3 spans 14 amino acids. The same data also contributed to another study, on T cells of mothers and their children. As that report states: There were over 8 million TCR beta CDR3 reads from each mother and several million from each child.

The sequenced sample consisted of blood. The sequence was collected from a woman between 40 and 50 years old in good health. This sequence joins TRBV12-3 or TRBV12-4 and TRBJ1-2, with 8 bases that match TRBD1. CDR3 coding DNA: TGTGCCAGCAGCTCGACAGGGGCGGGCTATGGCTACACCTTC. Translating gives CASSSTGAGYGYTF.